Reported below is one TCR beta chain. Its antigen remains unidentified. The entry originates in a study of identifying expanded T cells in peripheral blood. Study-level points and caveats: Across healthy donors, higher total template counts meant significantly greater roughly two-week count variance. About 1.3 clones differed between technical replicates, versus roughly 17 and 20 over time.

CDR1 and CDR2 (germline): SGHVS, FNYEAQ. V was pared by 5 bases and J by 4 bases, with 5 bases of the junction left unmatched. This CDR3 contains 14 residues. Healthy donors had no documented immune events, such as infections, while sampled. Using immunoSEQ multiplex PCR, the repertoire was profiled, and TCRdb retains in-frame clones only, with some absent. The sample yields some 77,000 clones, 88% seen once. Sequenced: blood. This receptor was obtained from a person between 18 and 75 years old in good health. The chain joins TRBV7-6 to TRBJ2-3; 8 nucleotides align to TRBD2. The CDR3 bases are TGTGCCAGCAGCGGGCGGGGGGCCCCAGATACGCAGTATTTT. It codes for CASSGRGAPDTQYF.